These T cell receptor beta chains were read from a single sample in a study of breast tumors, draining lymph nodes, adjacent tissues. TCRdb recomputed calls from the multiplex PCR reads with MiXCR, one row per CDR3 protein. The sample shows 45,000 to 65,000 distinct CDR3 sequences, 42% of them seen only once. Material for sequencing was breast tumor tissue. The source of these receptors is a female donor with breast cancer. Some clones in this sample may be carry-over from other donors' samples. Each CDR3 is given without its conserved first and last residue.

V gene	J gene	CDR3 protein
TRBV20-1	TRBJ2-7	SARDARLAGGPTYEQY
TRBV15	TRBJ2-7	ATSSYLCASSTGLETYEQY
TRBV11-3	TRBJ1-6	ASSAWTGGNSPLH
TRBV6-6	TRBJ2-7	ASGLKYEQY
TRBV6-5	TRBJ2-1	ASRRTAGGYNEQF
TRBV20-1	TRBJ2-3	SARGQLAGVTDTQY
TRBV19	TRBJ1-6	ASSIYRDSPLH
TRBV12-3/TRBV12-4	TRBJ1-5	ASRRGQGNQPQH
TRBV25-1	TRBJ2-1	ASSEFLSANEQF
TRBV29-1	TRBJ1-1	SVAAVSRAEAF
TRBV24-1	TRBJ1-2	ASNGDSYGYT
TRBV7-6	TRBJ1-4	ASSPTVLGATNEKLF
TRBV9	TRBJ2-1	ASSVTSGPYNEQF
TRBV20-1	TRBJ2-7	SASRTSGRYEQY
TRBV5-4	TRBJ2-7	ASSPINSYEQY